This T cell receptor beta chain was identified during a study of cytomegalovirus exposure and HLA in healthy donors. CDR3 size: 16 residues. With 6 bases clipped from V and 3 bases from J, the junction kept 8 bases outside the gene matches. Germline loops: CDR1 MNHNY, CDR2 SVGAGI (reference sequence). General observations from the study: In a later analysis, an Asian-associated ancestry cluster reportedly showed fewer N-insertions than the approximately 700-donor mean. Most TCR sequences proved rare, with some public TCRs found in many donors.

As concerns this clone: Antigen unknown.

This PCR relied on a set of 60 Vbeta primers and 13 Jbeta primers. Only in-frame clones appear in the TCRdb table, and some are missing; sequencing was by immunoSEQ multiplex PCR. The sample table includes over 110,000 clones. The sequence was collected from a male donor in good health and CMV-seronegative. The chain recombines TRBV6-6 with TRBJ2-5; 12 nucleotides match TRBD1. What was sequenced was PBMCs. This CDR3 reads CASRSGTGGLKETQYF. In DNA, the CDR3 is TGTGCCAGCAGGTCCGGGACAGGGGGCCTAAAAGAGACCCAGTACTTC.